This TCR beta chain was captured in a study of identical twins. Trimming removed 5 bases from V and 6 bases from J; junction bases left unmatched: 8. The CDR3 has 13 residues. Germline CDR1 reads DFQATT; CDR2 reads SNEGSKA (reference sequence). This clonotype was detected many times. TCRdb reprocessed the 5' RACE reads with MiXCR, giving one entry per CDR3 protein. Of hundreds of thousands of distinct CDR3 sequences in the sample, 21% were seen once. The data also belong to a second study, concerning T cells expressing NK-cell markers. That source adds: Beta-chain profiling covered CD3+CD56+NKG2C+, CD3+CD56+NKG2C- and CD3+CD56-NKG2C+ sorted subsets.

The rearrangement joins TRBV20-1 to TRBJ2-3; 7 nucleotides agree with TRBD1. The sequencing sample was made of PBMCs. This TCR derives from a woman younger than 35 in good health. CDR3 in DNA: TGCAGTGCTGGCACAGGGGCAGGGGATACGCAGTATTTT. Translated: CSAGTGAGDTQYF.